This TCR beta chain was retrieved from a study of cytomegalovirus exposure and HLA in healthy donors (dated by TCRdb to the late 2010s). About the investigation overall: According to an earlier analysis of around 600 of the donors, about 179 million T cells yielded 117 million unique TCR beta sequences and about 300 Gb of sequence data. Donor age, sex, ethnicity and CMV serostatus were compiled together with the repertoire data. In a later analysis, previously published TCR beta repertoires from 666 donors were re-analyzed and high-resolution HLA genotyping was added so that TCR occurrence patterns could be studied. The study profiled the T cell repertoires of some 610 subjects by immunosequencing and related them to cytomegalovirus serostatus. Rather than using new phenotypic data, the later analysis identified candidate immune exposures from TCR beta sequences and from how often those sequences occurred across donors. An earlier analysis of about 600 of the donors used high-throughput TCR beta sequencing to judge whether each TCR beta V gene segment behaved as functional or pseudogenic. Every repertoire in the discovery cohort had been generated on one and the same sequencing platform. Genome-wide SNP genotypes for about 65% of the 666 donors were used in a later genetic analysis, which treated that subset as a discovery cohort. The genetic ancestry cluster associated with self-reported Caucasian donors included over 65% of the 300 to 400 genotyped donors. Along with the roughly 700-subject first cohort, a separate validation cohort of over 90 different subjects was used. The study was designed to test whether signatures of past pathogen exposure could be identified by cataloging public T cell receptors. Because of strong linkage in the cohort, roughly five DR-DQ haplotypes were treated as single units for association and clustering. Typing coverage differed by locus: A, B, C, DRB1 and DQB1 were typed in roughly 629-630 donors, DQA1 in about 550, DPA1 in some 600, and DPB1 in just under 480. HLA typing included class I and class II loci at four-digit resolution. An early release that covered some 630 HLA-typed donors contained approximately 300 gigabases of sequencing data and 80 million or so unique TCR sequences. On average, 235,054 unique TCR beta nucleotide sequences were sequenced per donor among 300 to 500 genotyped donors of the cohort, with roughly 20% of those sequences being non-productive. To predict cytomegalovirus infection status, the study brought together high-throughput TCR immunosequencing, statistical association of individual TCRs with disease status, and machine learning.

In total, over 600 healthy bone marrow donors made up the cohort. All cohort members were sampled while nominally healthy, although unrecorded immune exposures were likely present. The donor tested CMV seropositive and was one of the 289 seropositive cohort members. Each donor provided a peripheral blood sample, and peripheral blood mononuclear cells were used for TCR beta sequencing. Genomic DNA extraction from the blood cell samples was performed with the Qiagen DNeasy Blood Extraction Kit. This clone has only one observation. The specificity of this receptor is unknown. No per-base quality is available; no much larger clone lies one base away. The library relied on the immunoSEQ multiplex PCR assay. The multiplex PCR relied on a mix of 60 forward primers for TCR Vbeta segments and 13 reverse primers for TCR Jbeta segments. A multiplex PCR assay on genomic DNA amplified the CDR3 region of rearranged TCR beta genes. The Illumina HiSeq System was used to sequence the amplified TCR beta libraries as 87-base-pair reads. The paper's processing steps were these. Across the 666 repertoires, a later analysis counted 80 million or so unique TCR beta chains, 9 million to 14 million of which were shared by at least two donors. A nearest-neighbor algorithm error-corrected the raw reads and collapsed the reads into unique sequences, merging closely related sequences to remove PCR and sequencing errors. Alignment of CDR3 sequences to IMGT reference sequences was used to assign V, D and J gene segments. For a sequence to be retained, a match of at least six nucleotides to both a V gene segment and a J gene segment was required. A rearrangement was called productive if the CDR3 had no stop codons and remained in frame with V and J, and every other rearrangement was called non-productive. Following IMGT convention, CDR3 was defined as the stretch from the second conserved V-encoded cysteine up to the conserved J-encoded phenylalanine. In an earlier analysis of more than 550 of the donors, sequences lacking an unambiguous match to a single V gene segment were excluded. In an earlier analysis of a few hundred of the donors, a V segment was called functional when productive rearrangements were above 56.7%, and segregating when the standard deviation between donors exceeded 5%. To diagnose cytomegalovirus status from the catalog of TCR beta chain sequences, a statistical classification framework was built. In a later analysis, V and J genes were assigned by comparing TCR nucleotide sequences against IMGT/GENE-DB human TR gene sequences. The TCRdist pipeline was used in a later analysis to assign CDR3 sequences and most-parsimonious VDJ recombination scenarios. In a later analysis, every TCR beta chain was defined by the combination of its CDR3 amino acid sequence and its V-gene family, and reads without a unique V-gene family were dropped. A later analysis removed nearly 600 highly shared, low-generation-probability nucleotide sequences to deal with suspected cross-contamination and a sequencing artifact. For each public chain, a later analysis derived a clonal expansion index from normalized ranks of inferred template counts within each repertoire. Generation probabilities in a later analysis came from a VDJ recombination model fitted to out-of-frame rearrangements, and those results were checked against IGoR. In a later analysis, hypergeometric tests were used to score TCR-TCR, TCR-HLA and TCR-CMV co-occurrence, with a repertoire-size bias correction applied to TCR pairs. A later analysis estimated false discovery rates by permuting HLA or CMV assignments 20 times. In a later analysis, co-occurring TCRs were grouped with DBSCAN, and TCRdist sequence similarity was added when clustering was performed within HLA-allele-positive subsets. Repertoires with fewer than 30,000 or more than 120,000 public chains, plus five repertoires with anomalous nucleotide sharing, were excluded from co-occurrence clustering. Sourced from immuneACCESS, this table was stored by TCRdb with only in-frame sequences that have V and J called. A share of the clones is absent; for the studies checked, an unresolved V gene accounts for under half, and the remainder has no known explanation. That table gives V, J and clone size, and the DNA gave D and trimming. Counted in this sample were about 140,000 clones; 70% to 85% of them appeared once. The leading ten clones occupy approximately 1.5% of the sample.

The paper's findings and limits, for the study overall: Specific HLA alleles were associated with 16,951 TCR beta sequences at a false discovery rate of 0.05 in a later analysis. Three of the identified cytomegalovirus-associated TCR beta chains were confirmed in vitro to be specific for cytomegalovirus antigens. CMV serostatus was the only immune exposure information available for the cohort. In a later genetic analysis, fewer N-insertions in productive TCRs were reported among donors in an Asian-associated ancestry cluster than the roughly 700-donor mean. A further reported finding was that TCR beta sequences accurately predicted the HLA-A and HLA-B alleles for most subjects in the first cohort. In a later analysis, several top co-occurrence clusters were reported to appear linked to parvovirus B19, influenza, CMV and Epstein-Barr virus. According to a later analysis, TCR association rates differed among HLA loci, with DRB1 alleles showing the most associated TCRs and HLA-C alleles showing the fewest. Because HLA typing was missing for some donors at each locus, association tests included only the typed subset. Some IMGT-functional V segments, including TRBV6-2 and TRBV6-3, could not be distinguished by the 87-base-pair reads and were therefore excluded. In the study, 164 TCR beta chains were listed as associated with cytomegalovirus. Roughly uniform sequencing depth across donors was assumed in presence/absence analyses, although this assumption may not hold. The earlier analysis of about 600 of the donors excluded some 16 rarely observed V segments, including chromosome 9 orphons, because counts were too low. A later genetic analysis associated a missense DCLRE1C variant with V-gene and J-gene trimming of TCR beta chains, and an independent cohort replicated the association. The classifier was reported to diagnose cytomegalovirus status with high specificity and sensitivity in both the original and validation cohorts. The authors suggested that the approach could potentially be extended to other disease states and immunological phenotypes. A later analysis found that most CMV-associated TCR beta chains appeared HLA-restricted, with HLA associations seemingly driven largely by CMV exposure. While some public TCRs were present in many individuals, most TCR sequences turned up only very rarely across donors. In this cohort, only TCR beta chains were sequenced, and detectable features were limited by the absence of alpha or paired-chain data. A cluster of highly shared sequence variants was judged likely to be a technical artifact of the sequencing pipeline. In an earlier analysis of approximately 590 of the donors, most TCR beta V segments were observed in productive rearrangements about 90% or about 30% of the time, broadly matching IMGT annotations. Linkage disequilibrium might explain the correlated functional status among segregating V segments, but an unknown experimental factor could not be ruled out. Assigning TCR associations to individual alleles was difficult when HLA alleles, especially DR and DQ, strongly co-occurred. In a later analysis, HLA-associated TCR beta chains showed more clonal expansion and lower generation probabilities than non-associated chains that were equally common.

The germline V gene (reference sequence) provides CDR1 LNHDA and CDR2 SQIVND. The CDR3 numbers 15 residues from cysteine through phenylalanine. The DNA shown is the 45-base CDR3, in frame from base 1. Deletion took 4 bases off V and 4 bases off J, with a span of 15 bases between the germline ends. Sequencing used PBMCs. The receptor was isolated from a man aged 25 to 45 in good health and CMV-seropositive. The V and J segments used are TRBV19 and TRBJ2-3; the D gene is perhaps TRBD2, from 6 matching bases. The sequence in DNA is TGTGCCAGTAGTACCTTAGACCGGGGGTCAGATACGCAGTATTTT. The resulting protein is CASSTLDRGSDTQYF.